Sequencing of this T cell receptor beta chain was carried out in a study of blood T cell repertoires in COVID-19. Study as a whole: Sites in the United States, Italy and Spain provided acute and convalescent COVID-19 samples.

The V end lost 0 bases, the J end lost 3 bases, and 6 bases lay between the germline ends. The CDR3 loop spans 13 amino acids. Sequenced by immunoSEQ multiplex PCR; TCRdb stores in-frame clones only, minus some. The sample lists around 250,000 clones, approximately 90% occurring once. Cohort assignment relied on participant-reported clinical history. During the 2 weeks before they entered the study, exposed participants had met someone with a PCR-confirmed or clinician-diagnosed COVID-19 case. Sequencing was done on a sample of PBMCs or T cells enriched from blood (not recorded which). The receptor was derived from a man aged 45-60 years who had been exposed to COVID-19. The J gene is TRBJ2-7, the V gene TRBV23-1; possibly TRBD2 for D (5 bases). TRBV23-1 qualifies as an ORF whose function is uncertain. The CDR3 sequence is CASSQSAGYEQYF. The CDR3 DNA follows: TGCGCCAGCAGTCAATCCGCGGGCTACGAGCAGTACTTC.